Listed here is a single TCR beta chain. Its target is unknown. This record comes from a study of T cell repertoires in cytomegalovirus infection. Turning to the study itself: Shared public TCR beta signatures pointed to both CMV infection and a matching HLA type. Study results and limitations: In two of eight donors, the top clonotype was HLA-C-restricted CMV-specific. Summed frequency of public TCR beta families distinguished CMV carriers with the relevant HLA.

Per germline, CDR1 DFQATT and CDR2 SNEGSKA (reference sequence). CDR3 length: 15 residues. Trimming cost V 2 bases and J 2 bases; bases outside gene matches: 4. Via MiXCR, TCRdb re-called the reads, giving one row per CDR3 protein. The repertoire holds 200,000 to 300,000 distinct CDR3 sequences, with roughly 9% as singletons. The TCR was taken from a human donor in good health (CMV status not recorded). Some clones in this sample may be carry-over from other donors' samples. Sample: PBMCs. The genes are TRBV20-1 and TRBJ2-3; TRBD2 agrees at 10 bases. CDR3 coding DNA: TGCAGTGCTAGATTCCTAGCGGGGGCCACAGATACGCAGTATTTT. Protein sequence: CSARFLAGATDTQYF.